The rows below give T cell receptor beta chains drawn from one sample of a study of cytomegalovirus exposure and HLA in healthy donors. Using immunoSEQ multiplex PCR, the repertoire was profiled, and TCRdb retains in-frame clones only, with some absent. The sample yields approximately 150,000 clones, roughly four fifths seen once. The specimen sequenced was PBMCs. Receptors were obtained from a woman between 40 and 50 years old in good health and CMV-seronegative. CDR3s include the opening cysteine and the closing phenylalanine or tryptophan. Fields, in order: D gene, V gene, J gene, clone size, CDR3 protein, CDR3 DNA. The D gene is left open where the match is weak. Expanded clones get a size class; other rows say once, few or many, or leave the size out.

TRBD1	TRBV5-1	TRBJ2-7	.	CASSRGRDRVLDEQYF	TGCGCCAGCAGCCGTGGTAGGGACAGGGTTTTAGATGAGCAGTACTTC
.	TRBV27	TRBJ2-3	.	CASSREGPITDTQYF	TGTGCCAGCAGCCGCGAGGGCCCCATCACAGATACGCAGTATTTT
.	TRBV27	TRBJ1-1	.	CASSLTLTGTPNEAFF	TGTGCCAGCAGTTTAACCCTTACCGGGACACCAAATGAAGCTTTCTTT
.	TRBV30	TRBJ2-2	.	CAWAYGAGELFF	TGTGCCTGGGCGTACGGGGCCGGGGAGCTGTTTTTT
.	TRBV15	TRBJ2-2	.	CATSRGELVNTGELFF	TGTGCCACCAGCAGAGGGGAACTAGTAAACACCGGGGAGCTGTTTTTT
TRBD1	TRBV6-7	TRBJ2-1	.	CASSYSRTGGYNEQFF	TGTGCCAGCAGTTACTCGAGGACAGGGGGCTACAATGAGCAGTTCTTC
.	TRBV30	TRBJ1-1	.	CAWSGRTEAFF	TGTGCCTGGAGTGGCAGGACTGAAGCTTTCTTT
TRBD1	TRBV9	TRBJ1-1	.	CASSARQGAEAFF	TGTGCCAGCAGCGCCAGACAGGGGGCGGAAGCTTTCTTT
.	TRBV15	TRBJ1-1	.	CAVPTGLNTEAFF	TGTGCCGTTCCAACAGGGTTGAACACTGAAGCTTTCTTT
.	TRBV7-6	TRBJ1-1	.	CASSAQGGTEAFF	TGTGCCAGCAGCGCACAGGGCGGAACTGAAGCTTTCTTT
.	TRBV18	TRBJ2-1	.	CASSPGRANEQFF	TGTGCCAGCTCACCGGGGCGCGCCAATGAGCAGTTCTTC
TRBD2	TRBV7-8	TRBJ2-1	.	CAIGLADYNEQFF	TGTGCCATAGGACTAGCGGACTACAATGAGCAGTTCTTC
.	TRBV4-1	TRBJ2-1	.	CASSQTENNEQFF	TGCGCCAGCAGCCAGACAGAAAACAATGAGCAGTTCTTC
TRBD1	TRBV2	TRBJ1-6	once	CASSRQGSPLHF	TGTGCCAGCAGCAGACAGGGTTCACCCCTCCACTTT
.	TRBV9	TRBJ1-2	.	CASSDRLPPYGYTF	TGTGCCAGCAGCGATCGGTTACCGCCTTATGGCTACACCTTC